This TCR beta chain was identified during a study of shared clonotypes between healthy human individuals. In the study overall: Per-donor plates numbered three CD4 naive, three CD4 memory, two CD8 naive and one CD8 memory.

Germline CDR1 is SGHTA and CDR2 is FQGNSA. Trimming removed 6 bases from V and 4 bases from J, with 16 bases in between. CDR3 length: 14 residues. The input for sorted-subset replicate PCRs was roughly 180 ng DNA, some 30,000 T cell genomes. Only in-frame clones appear in the TCRdb table, and some are missing; sequencing was by immunoSEQ multiplex PCR. The table shows a few million clones, with more than 80% occurring only once. The sample taken for sequencing was naive CD4+ T cells from PBMCs. Stated subset: CD45RA+ positively selected. This clonotype was obtained from a man aged 18 to 29 in good health. Some clones in this sample may be carry-over from other donors' samples. The chain uses TRBV7-2 and TRBJ2-7; D is unresolved. The DNA of the CDR3 is TGTGCCAGCAGAACCGGTGGTAGGAGTTACGAGCAGTACTTC. Its translation: CASRTGGRSYEQYF.